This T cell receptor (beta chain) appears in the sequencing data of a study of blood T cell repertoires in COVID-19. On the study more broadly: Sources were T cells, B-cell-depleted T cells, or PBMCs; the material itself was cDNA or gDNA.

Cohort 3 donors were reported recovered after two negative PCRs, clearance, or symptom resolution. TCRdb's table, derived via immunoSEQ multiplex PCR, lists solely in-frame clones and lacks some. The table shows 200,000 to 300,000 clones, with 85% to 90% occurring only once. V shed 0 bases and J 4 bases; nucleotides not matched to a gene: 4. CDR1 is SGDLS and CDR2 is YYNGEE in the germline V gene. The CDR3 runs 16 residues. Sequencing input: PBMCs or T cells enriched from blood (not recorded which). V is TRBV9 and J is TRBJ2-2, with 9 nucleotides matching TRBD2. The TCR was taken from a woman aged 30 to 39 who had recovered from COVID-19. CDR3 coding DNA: TGTGCCAGCAGCGTAGTGGATAGCGGGAGCACCGGGGAGCTGTTTTTT. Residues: CASSVVDSGSTGELFF.